This TCR beta chain derives from a study of blood T cell repertoires in COVID-19. As for the study in general: Samples came from the United States, Italy and Spain, spanning acute and convalescent COVID-19.

The repertoire was sequenced with immunoSEQ multiplex PCR; TCRdb's copy has only in-frame clones and lacks some. The sample carries 120,000 or so clones, about 83% recorded once. The CDR3 contains 14 residues. Germline-derived CDR1 and CDR2 are SGHAT and FQNNGV. V lost 5 bases, J lost 3 bases, and 5 bases stayed unmatched. Sequenced input: peripheral blood. The chain joins TRBV11-2 to TRBJ2-7; 9 nucleotides line up with TRBD1. The source is a man aged 55 to 69 with acute or convalescent COVID-19. Written as DNA, the CDR3 is TGTGCCAGCAGCAGAGGGACAGGGATCTACGAGCAGTACTTC. It is translated as CASSRGTGIYEQYF.